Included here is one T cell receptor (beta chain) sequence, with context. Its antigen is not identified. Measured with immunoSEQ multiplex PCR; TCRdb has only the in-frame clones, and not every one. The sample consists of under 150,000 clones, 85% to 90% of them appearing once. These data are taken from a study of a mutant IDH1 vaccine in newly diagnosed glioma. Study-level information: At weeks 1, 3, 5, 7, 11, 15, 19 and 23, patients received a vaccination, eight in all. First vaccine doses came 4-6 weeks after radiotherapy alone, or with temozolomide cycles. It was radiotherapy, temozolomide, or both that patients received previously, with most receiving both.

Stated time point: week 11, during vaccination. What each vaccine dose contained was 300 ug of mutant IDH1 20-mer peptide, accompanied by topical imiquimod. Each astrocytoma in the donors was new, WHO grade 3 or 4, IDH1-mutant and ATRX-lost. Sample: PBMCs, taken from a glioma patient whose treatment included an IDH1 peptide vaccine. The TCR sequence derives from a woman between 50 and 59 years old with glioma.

Written as DNA, the CDR3 is TGTGCCACCAGGGGACCGGGGGACGCGGCTGAAGCTTTCTTT. Protein product: CATRGPGDAAEAFF. The genes are TRBV10-3 and TRBJ1-1, with D perhaps matching TRBD1 (6 bases). CDR1 ENHRY and CDR2 SYGVKD come from the germline V gene. V dropped 10 bases and J dropped 6 bases, with 21 bases sitting between them. CDR3 length: 14 residues.